The source of this T cell receptor beta chain is a study of cytomegalovirus exposure and HLA in healthy donors. CDR1 is MRHNA and CDR2 is SNTAGT in the germline V gene. V lost 2 bases and J lost 2, with 6 bases in between. This CDR3 is 14 amino acids long. It was with 60 Vbeta and 13 Jbeta primers that the PCR ran. The data were produced by immunoSEQ multiplex PCR, yet TCRdb's version contains in-frame clones alone and is incomplete. The table includes fewer than 45,000 clones, 80% detected once. The receptor comes from a male donor in good health and CMV-seronegative. Specimen: PBMCs. The gene calls are TRBV6-4 and TRBJ2-2; maybe TRBD1 (6 bases). CDR3 sequence reads: CASSDGTNTGELFF. DNA for the CDR3: TGTGCCAGCAGTGACGGGACAAACACCGGGGAGCTGTTTTTT.